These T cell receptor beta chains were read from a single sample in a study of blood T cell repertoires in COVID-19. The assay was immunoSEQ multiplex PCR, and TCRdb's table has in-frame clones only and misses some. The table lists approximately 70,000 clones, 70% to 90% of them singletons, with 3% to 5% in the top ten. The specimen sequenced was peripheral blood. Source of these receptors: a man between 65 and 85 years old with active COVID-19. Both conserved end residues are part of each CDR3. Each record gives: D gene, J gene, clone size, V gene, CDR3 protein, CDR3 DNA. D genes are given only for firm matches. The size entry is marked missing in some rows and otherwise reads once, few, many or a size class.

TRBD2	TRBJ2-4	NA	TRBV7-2	CASSGRRGAKNIQYF	TGTGCCAGCAGCGGGAGGCGGGGGGCCAAAAACATTCAGTACTTC
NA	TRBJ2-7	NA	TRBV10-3	CAISESGDIGEQYF	TGTGCCATCAGTGAGTCCGGGGACATTGGGGAGCAGTACTTC
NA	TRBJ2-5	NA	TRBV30	CAWSREGLPGETQYF	TGTGCCTGGAGCCGAGAAGGACTACCCGGAGAGACCCAGTACTTC
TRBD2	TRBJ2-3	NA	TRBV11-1	CASSFLAGTDTQYF	TGTGCCAGCAGCTTCCTAGCGGGCACAGATACGCAGTATTTT
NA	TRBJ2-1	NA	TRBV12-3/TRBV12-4	CASSPPPGDEQFF	TGTGCCAGCAGCCCTCCCCCGGGGGATGAGCAGTTCTTC
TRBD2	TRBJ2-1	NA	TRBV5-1	CASSFLEREVNEQFF	TGCGCCAGCAGCTTCTTGGAGCGGGAGGTCAATGAGCAGTTCTTC
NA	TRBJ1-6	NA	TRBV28	CASTSYRSSYNSPLHF	TGTGCCAGCACGTCTTATAGGAGCTCCTATAATTCACCCCTCCACTTT
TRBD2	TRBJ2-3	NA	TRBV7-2	CATKLAEATDTQYF	TGTGCCACCAAACTAGCGGAAGCAACAGATACGCAGTATTTT
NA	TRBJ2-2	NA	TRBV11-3	CASSLSRTGELFF	TGTGCCAGCAGCCTCTCCCGGACCGGGGAGCTGTTTTTT
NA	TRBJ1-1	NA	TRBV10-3	CAISEAGVGSAFF	TGTGCCATCAGTGAGGCAGGGGTTGGGAGTGCTTTCTTT
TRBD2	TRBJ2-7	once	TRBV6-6	CASSYEAGGPTGQYF	TGTGCCAGCAGTTACGAGGCGGGAGGGCCGACGGGGCAGTACTTC
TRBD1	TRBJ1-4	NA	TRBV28	CASSLGTASNEKLFF	TGTGCCAGCAGTTTAGGGACAGCAAGTAATGAAAAACTGTTTTTT
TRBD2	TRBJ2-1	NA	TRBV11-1	CASSPRLAGGYNEQFF	TGTGCCAGCAGCCCCAGACTAGCGGGAGGGTACAATGAGCAGTTCTTC
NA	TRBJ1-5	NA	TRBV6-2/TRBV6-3	CASSYNGEGWGNQPQHF	TGTGCCAGCAGTTACAATGGGGAGGGATGGGGCAATCAGCCCCAGCATTTT
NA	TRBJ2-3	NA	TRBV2	CASSGEATDTQYF	TGTGCCAGCAGTGGAGAAGCCACAGATACGCAGTATTTT
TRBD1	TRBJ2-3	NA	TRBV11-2	CASSPPGQGRTDTQYF	TGTGCCAGCAGCCCCCCGGGACAGGGTCGCACAGATACGCAGTATTTT
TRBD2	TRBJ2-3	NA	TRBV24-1	CATSDLRVGSGRADTQYF	TGTGCCACCAGTGACCTCCGGGTGGGTAGCGGGAGGGCAGATACGCAGTATTTT